A selection of T cell receptor beta chains follows, all from one sample in a study of read filtering for tumor transcriptome and immune sequencing. TCRdb reanalysed the reads using MiXCR and keeps one entry per CDR3 protein. The sample lists over 80,000 distinct CDR3 sequences; more than 9% were seen once. Sequencing was done on a sample of a population of CD138-negative cells sorted from bone marrow. The receptors come from a donor aged 40 or over with multiple myeloma. Each CDR3 is given with its conserved first and last residue. The order of the fields is V gene, J gene, D gene, clone size, CDR3 protein, CDR3 DNA. D genes are given only for firm matches. Rows may omit the clone size; those that give it use once, few, many or a size class.

TRBV12-3/TRBV12-4	TRBJ2-3	TRBD1	few	CASSSNRGLSDTQYF	TGTGCCAGCAGCTCAAACAGGGGGCTATCGGATACGCAGTATTTT
TRBV20-1	TRBJ2-7	TRBD2	many	CSAGTAGGEQYF	TGCAGTGCTGGAACCGCGGGGGGCGAGCAGTACTTC
TRBV12-3/TRBV12-4	TRBJ1-5	.	many	CASSRDMGQPQHF	TGTGCCAGCAGCCGGGACATGGGTCAGCCCCAGCATTTT
TRBV28	TRBJ2-1	TRBD2	many	CASSSRTRSTNEQFF	TGTGCCAGCAGTTCCCGGACTAGGAGCACCAATGAGCAGTTCTTC
TRBV5-1	TRBJ2-3	.	many	CASSLMGSPDTQYF	TGCGCCAGCAGCTTGATGGGGTCTCCAGATACGCAGTATTTT
TRBV5-1	TRBJ2-3	TRBD1	many	CASSTTGDTDTQYF	TGCGCCAGCAGCACTACAGGGGACACAGATACGCAGTATTTT
TRBV20-1	TRBJ2-3	TRBD1	many	CSARVPPAGQGFSTDTQYF	TGCAGTGCTAGAGTACCACCCGCGGGACAGGGGTTTAGCACAGATACGCAGTATTTT
TRBV28	TRBJ1-3	TRBD1	many	CASSPDRVQNTIYF	TGTGCCAGCAGCCCCGACAGGGTTCAGAACACCATATATTTT
TRBV10-3	TRBJ1-2	TRBD1	many	CATKQGDRYGYTF	TGTGCCACCAAACAGGGGGATCGATATGGCTACACCTTC
TRBV28	TRBJ2-7	TRBD2	many	CASRPAETSGSYEQYF	TGTGCCAGCCGTCCCGCCGAGACTAGCGGGAGCTACGAGCAGTACTTC
TRBV7-9	TRBJ2-7	.	.	CASSLSGDSYEQYF	TGTGCCAGCAGCTTATCGGGGGACTCCTACGAGCAGTACTTC
TRBV9	TRBJ1-1	.	many	CASSVLSGLNTEAFF	TGTGCCAGCAGCGTCCTTTCGGGGCTGAACACTGAAGCTTTCTTT
TRBV12-3/TRBV12-4	TRBJ2-1	.	many	CASSLQQPSYNEQFF	TGTGCCAGCAGTTTGCAACAGCCCTCCTACAATGAGCAGTTCTTC
TRBV7-9	TRBJ1-2	.	few	CASSLAALSVQSGYTF	TGTGCCAGCAGCTTAGCCGCCCTCTCGGTTCAGTCCGGCTACACCTTC
TRBV5-1	TRBJ1-2	.	.	CASSLQSTGDGYTF	TGCGCCAGCAGCTTACAATCGACAGGAGATGGCTACACCTTC
TRBV7-3	TRBJ2-1	.	medium-sized	CASSPSRTYNEQFF	TGTGCCAGCAGCCCCTCCAGGACCTACAATGAGCAGTTCTTC
TRBV25-1	TRBJ2-1	.	medium-sized	CASSGYNEQFF	TGTGCCAGCAGTGGCTACAATGAGCAGTTCTTC
TRBV30	TRBJ1-1	.	few	CAWSVLGTAYFDTEAFF	TGTGCCTGGAGTGTACTCGGGACGGCGTACTTTGACACTGAAGCTTTCTTT
TRBV5-6	TRBJ2-3	.	many	CASSFWGDTQYF	TGTGCCAGCAGCTTCTGGGGGGATACGCAGTATTTT
TRBV5-1	TRBJ2-1	.	many	CASSLRAGGDEQFF	TGCGCCAGCAGCCTCAGGGCAGGGGGGGATGAGCAGTTCTTC
TRBV2	TRBJ2-3	.	many	CASRDPGTTSTDTQYF	TGTGCCAGCAGGGATCCGGGGACCACTAGCACAGATACGCAGTATTTT
TRBV11-2	TRBJ1-2	.	many	CASSYPPRDAGNYGYTF	TGTGCCAGCAGCTACCCTCCCAGGGACGCAGGGAACTATGGCTACACCTTC
TRBV7-2	TRBJ2-3	TRBD2	many	CASSYRGSSGSRASTDTQYF	TGTGCCAGCAGCTACCGGGGTTCTAGCGGGAGTAGGGCGAGCACAGATACGCAGTATTTT
TRBV28	TRBJ2-3	TRBD2	.	CASSSPAHGLAETTDTQCF	TGTGCCAGCAGTTCCCCCGCCCACGGACTAGCGGAGACCACAGATACGCAGTGTTTT
TRBV7-9	TRBJ2-1	TRBD1	many	CASSPPGQGINEQFF	TGTGCCAGCAGCCCTCCGGGACAGGGGATCAATGAGCAGTTCTTC
TRBV6-5	TRBJ2-1	.	.	CASRRDLYNEQFF	TGTGCCAGCCGGCGGGACTTGTACAATGAGCAGTTCTTC
TRBV20-1	TRBJ2-1	.	many	CSVSSPGGGHSYNEQFF	TGCAGTGTTTCCTCACCTGGGGGAGGACACTCCTACAATGAGCAGTTCTTC